Each of the 23 T cell receptor beta chains below was sequenced from the same sample in a study of CD8 T cells in ankylosing spondylitis. TCRdb analysed the 5' RACE reads with MiXCR anew, one entry per CDR3 protein. The table shows just over 300,000 distinct CDR3 sequences, with 20% occurring only once. Sequencing was done on a sample of blood, either unsorted or a sorted T cell fraction (not recorded which). The receptor source for this set is a female donor with ankylosing spondylitis or in good health (not recorded which).

This clonotype was observed at least ten times. This rearrangement joins TRBV11-2 to TRBJ2-3; TRBD1 might be the D (6 bases). The germline V gene has CDR1 SGHAT and CDR2 FQNNGV. V was shortened by 5 bases and J by 2 bases, with 11 bases between the two germline ends. The CDR3 totals 14 residues. The CDR3 loop reads CASSRDIFTDTQYF. In DNA, the CDR3 is TGTGCCAGCAGCCGGGACATCTTCACAGATACGCAGTATTTT. Combining the CDR3 with reference TRBV11-2 and TRBJ2-3 gives the whole variable domain EAGVAQSPRYKIIEKRQSVAFWCNPISGHATLYWYQQILGQGPKLLIQFQNNGVVDDSQLPKDRFSAERLKGVDSTLKIQPAKLEDSAVYLCASSRDIFTDTQYFGPGTRLTVL.

On this clonotype itself: One junction end disagrees with the germline gene, perhaps due to a read error. The V call is TRBV7-7, the J call TRBJ2-2, with D maybe TRBD2 (6 bases). There are 14 residues in the CDR3. Germline assignment: CDR1 SSHAT and CDR2 FNYEAQ (reference sequence). The CDR3 region has the DNA TGTGCTAGCAGAGCCGGGACGGGGGACGGGGAGCTGTTTTTT. It translates to CASRAGTGDGELFF.

This clonotype was detected many times. This chain connects TRBV7-6 to TRBJ2-5; 14 bases are a match to TRBD2. V shed 0 bases and J 6 bases; nucleotides not matched to a gene: 9. CDR3 length: 18 residues. Per the germline V gene, CDR1 is SGHVS and CDR2 is FNYEAQ. CDR3 in amino acids: CASSLAWGLAGDYQTQYF. CDR3 nucleotides: TGTGCCAGCAGCTTAGCGTGGGGACTAGCGGGAGATTATCAGACCCAGTACTTC.

Ten or more counts support this clonotype. The gene calls are TRBV20-1 and TRBJ2-5; 7 nucleotides line up with TRBD2. CDR3 length: 12 amino acids. From germline, CDR1 is DFQATT and CDR2 SNEGSKA (reference sequence). The junction had 9 bases not matched to a gene; V was cut back by 7 bases and J by 7 bases. The DNA for the CDR3 is TGCAGTGGACCGGGTCCGGGAGGGACCCAGTACTTC. It is translated as CSGPGPGGTQYF.

This clonotype was seen more than once but under ten times. The chain carries TRBV6-5 and TRBJ2-1, with no clear D. The CDR3 loop spans 12 amino acids. Trimming took off 0 bases at V and 8 bases at J, with 5 bases between the two ends. CDR1 and CDR2 from the germline V gene are MNHEY and SVGAGI. CDR3 loop: CASSYSPYEQFF. The CDR3 DNA reads as TGTGCCAGCAGTTACTCTCCTTATGAGCAGTTCTTC.

This chain joins TRBV12-3 or TRBV12-4 and TRBJ2-2, with D hard to call. V was cut by 1 base and J by 7 bases, with 10 bases left in between. The CDR3 has 14 residues. This chain's CDR3 is CASSLDQANGELFF. In DNA, the CDR3 is TGTGCCAGCAGTTTAGACCAGGCCAACGGGGAGCTGTTTTTT.

This chain uses TRBV5-6 with TRBJ2-1, with 12 nucleotides matching TRBD2. With V trimmed by 3 bases and J by 6 bases, 7 bases remained unmatched. Germline CDR1 SGHDT, CDR2 YYEEEE. The CDR3 runs to 16 residues. The CDR3 DNA sequence: TGTGCCAGCAGCTGGGGGGGGACTAGCGGGTTCAATGAGCAGTTCTTC. As protein: CASSWGGTSGFNEQFF.

This clonotype was found a few times. The chain links TRBV7-2 to TRBJ2-3; TRBD2 agrees at 10 bases. The junction had 12 bases not matched to a gene; V was cut back by 5 bases and J by 7 bases. Germline CDR1 reads SGHTA; CDR2 reads FQGNSA. There are 16 residues in the CDR3. CDR3 region: CASSLGSAGGRNTQYF. In nucleotides, the CDR3 is TGTGCCAGCAGCCTTGGGTCAGCGGGAGGGCGAAATACGCAGTATTTT. The full variable domain, completed using reference TRBV7-2 and TRBJ2-3, is GAGVSQSPSNKVTEKGKDVELRCDPISGHTALYWYRQSLGQGLEFLIYFQGNSAPDKSGLPSDRFSAERTGGSVSTLTIQRTQQEDSAVYLCASSLGSAGGRNTQYFGPGTRLTVL.

The table lists this clonotype with a few counts. The chain uses TRBV12-3 or TRBV12-4 and TRBJ2-2, with TRBD2 matching 11 bases. CDR3 length equals 16 residues. The V segment lost 4 bases and the J segment 7 bases; nucleotides outside the gene matches: 8. The CDR3 coding sequence is TGTGCCAGCAGTTCCGGGACTAGCGGCCAACTCGGGGAGCTGTTTTTT. Its translation: CASSSGTSGQLGELFF.

As to this clonotype: Being one base from a much bigger clone, this may be a read error. The chain couples TRBV10-3 to TRBJ2-7; D unclear. V was shortened by 3 bases and J by 4 bases, with 4 bases between the two germline ends. The CDR3 loop spans 11 amino acids. Germline V gene lookup returns CDR1 ENHRY and CDR2 SYGVKD. In DNA form, the CDR3 reads TGTGCCATCAGTGATAAATACGAGCAGTACTTC. It codes for CAISDKYEQYF.

This clonotype showed up many times. CDR3 sequence: CASSSLAGVSDGELFF. CDR3 nucleotide sequence: TGCGCCAGCAGCTCACTAGCGGGAGTATCGGACGGGGAGCTGTTTTTT. The J gene is TRBJ2-2, the V gene TRBV4-3; 11 nucleotides agree with TRBD2. With V trimmed by 5 bases and J by 7 bases, 9 bases remained unmatched. This CDR3 is built from 16 residues. CDR1 and CDR2 (germline): LGHNA, YSLEER.

The chain is built from TRBV10-3 and TRBJ1-1, with TRBD1 as a possible D gene (6 bases). This CDR3 spans 12 amino acids. The V end was cut by 6 bases, the J end by 8 bases, with 13 bases between. Germline assignment: CDR1 ENHRY and CDR2 SYGVKD. The CDR3 nucleotides read TGTGCCATCAGCCTAGGAGGGACAGAAGCTTTCTTT. It codes for CAISLGGTEAFF.

This clonotype was found a few times. The J gene is TRBJ2-5, the V gene TRBV4-3; D not certain. Trimming took off 5 bases at V and 5 bases at J, with 18 bases between the two ends. The CDR3 covers 15 residues. Germline CDR1 reads LGHNA; CDR2 reads YSLEER. CDR3 region: CASSFLTGHAETQYF. For the CDR3, the DNA is TGCGCCAGCAGCTTTTTGACCGGGCATGCGGAGACCCAGTACTTC.

V is TRBV7-2 and J is TRBJ2-5; no firm D call. CDR3 length equals 16 residues. Trimming took 3 bases from V and 4 from J, leaving 18 bases between them. CDR1 and CDR2 from the germline V gene are SGHTA and FQGNSA. The CDR3 sequence is CASSLLGVGRRETQYF. DNA of the CDR3: TGTGCCAGCAGCTTGTTGGGTGTAGGGCGCAGAGAGACCCAGTACTTC.

This clonotype was seen ten or more times. The V call is TRBV15, the J call TRBJ2-1; D ambiguous. Trimming shortened V by 0 bases and J by 0 bases, and 6 bases separated the two germline ends. The V gene's germline CDR1 is LNHNV and CDR2 YYDKDF (reference sequence). The CDR3 has 15 residues. CDR3 nucleotide sequence: TGTGCCACCAGCAGAGATCCGGCCTCCTACAATGAGCAGTTCTTC. It encodes CATSRDPASYNEQFF.

This clonotype was found once. This chain uses TRBV11-2 with TRBJ2-1; 7 bases agree with TRBD2. There are 16 residues in the CDR3. Trimming at V came to 0 bases and at J to 5 bases, leaving 7 bases not matched to a gene. Germline CDR1 SGHAT, CDR2 FQNNGV. CDR3 residues: CASSLDSGGIHNEQFF. CDR3 sequence (DNA): TGTGCCAGCAGCTTAGATTCGGGGGGAATCCACAATGAGCAGTTCTTC.

This clonotype was found a few times. V is TRBV19 and J is TRBJ1-2; TRBD1 matches 9 bases. In germline, CDR1 is LNHDA, CDR2 SQIVND (reference sequence). V lost 3 bases to trimming and J lost 0 bases; unmatched junction nucleotides: 5. This CDR3 is built from 16 residues. CDR3 nucleotide sequence: TGTGCCAGTAGTATCCTGACAGGGGGACCTAACTATGGCTACACCTTC. Residues: CASSILTGGPNYGYTF.

The chain is built from TRBV20-1 and TRBJ2-1; 8 bases fit TRBD2. The CDR3 consists of 14 residues. Germline CDR1 reads DFQATT; CDR2 reads SNEGSKA (reference sequence). J gave up 13 bases and V 1 base, and 12 bases lay outside the gene matches. This CDR3 reads CSARARGSGIGQFF. In nucleotides, the CDR3 is TGCAGTGCTAGAGCCCGGGGTAGCGGGATCGGACAGTTCTTC.

This clonotype was recorded a few times. This chain joins TRBV24-1 and TRBJ2-2; D unclear. Germline V gene sequence: CDR1 KGHDR, CDR2 SFDVKD. This CDR3 contains 12 residues. V dropped 8 bases and J dropped 1 base, with 4 bases sitting between them. The CDR3: CATTENTGELFF. The CDR3 DNA follows: TGTGCCACCACGGAGAACACCGGGGAGCTGTTTTTT.

The chain carries TRBV6-5 and TRBJ2-6, with 8 nucleotides matching TRBD1. Germline V gene data show CDR1 as MNHEY and CDR2 as SVGAGI. The CDR3 runs 19 residues. The trim removed 2 bases at V and 1 base at J, leaving 10 bases unmatched. CDR3 coding DNA: TGTGCCAGCAGTTACCGCACAGGGGGAGTAGGTTCTGGGGCCAACGTCCTGACTTTC. It yields the protein CASSYRTGGVGSGANVLTF.

This clonotype has more than one count but fewer than ten. This chain joins TRBV6-5 and TRBJ2-1; no clear D. CDR3 size: 14 residues. Germline CDR1 and CDR2: MNHEY and SVGAGI. The V and J ends lost 0 bases and 7 bases respectively, with 10 bases between them. This chain's CDR3 is CASSYSIRENEQFF. The CDR3 DNA is TGTGCCAGCAGTTACTCGATAAGAGAGAATGAGCAGTTCTTC.

In this sample, this clonotype turned up a few times. This chain links TRBV11-1 with TRBJ2-1; D tentatively reads TRBD1 or TRBD2 (6 bases each). V was pared by 6 bases and J by 3 bases, with 15 bases between. From germline, CDR1 is SGHAT and CDR2 FQDESV (reference sequence). The CDR3 loop spans 15 amino acids. CDR3 sequence (DNA): TGTGCCAGCAGTTCTCAAGGGGGGCTCTACAATGAGCAGTTCTTC. It translates to CASSSQGGLYNEQFF.

The rearrangement uses TRBV28 and TRBJ1-1, with 7 positions matching TRBD1. Germline CDR1 reads MDHEN; CDR2 reads SYDVKM. This CDR3 spans 15 amino acids. V lost 7 bases and J lost 5; bases outside the gene matches: 13. The CDR3 DNA reads as TGTGCCAGCACTCTAGGGGGCAGGGTGATAACTGAAGCTTTCTTT. Amino acids: CASTLGGRVITEAFF. Full variable domain (outside the CDR3, taken from reference TRBV28 and TRBJ1-1): DVKVTQSSRYLVKRTGEKVFLECVQDMDHENMFWYRQDPGLGLRLIYFSYDVKMKEKGDIPEGYSVSREKKERFSLILESASTNQTSMYLCASTLGGRVITEAFFGQGTRLTVV.